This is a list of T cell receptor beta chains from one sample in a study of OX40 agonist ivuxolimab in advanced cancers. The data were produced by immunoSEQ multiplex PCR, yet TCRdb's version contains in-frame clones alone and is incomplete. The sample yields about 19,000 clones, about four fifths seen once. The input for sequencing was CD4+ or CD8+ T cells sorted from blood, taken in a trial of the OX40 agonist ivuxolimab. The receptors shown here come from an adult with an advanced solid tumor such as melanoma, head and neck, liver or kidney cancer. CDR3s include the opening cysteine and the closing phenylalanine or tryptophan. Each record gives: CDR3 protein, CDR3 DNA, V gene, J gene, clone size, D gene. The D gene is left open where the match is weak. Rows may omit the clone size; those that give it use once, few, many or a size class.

CDR3aa: CASSQDSGGIAEAFF; CDR3nt: TGCGCCAGCAGCCAAGATTCGGGGGGGATCGCTGAAGCTTTCTTT; v_gene: TRBV4-3; j_gene: TRBJ1-1; abundance: NA; d_gene: NA
CDR3aa: CASSDSRGGGHDTQYF; CDR3nt: TGTGCCAGCAGTGACTCGAGAGGGGGGGGTCATGATACGCAGTATTTT; v_gene: TRBV6-4; j_gene: TRBJ2-3; abundance: NA; d_gene: NA
CDR3aa: CASSPASGPYNEQFF; CDR3nt: TGTGCCAGCAGCCCGGCTAGCGGGCCCTACAATGAGCAGTTCTTC; v_gene: TRBV7-9; j_gene: TRBJ2-1; abundance: once; d_gene: TRBD2
CDR3aa: CASSLWGQGSYEQYF; CDR3nt: TGTGCCAGCAGCTTATGGGGACAGGGGTCCTACGAGCAGTACTTC; v_gene: TRBV7-8; j_gene: TRBJ2-7; abundance: once; d_gene: TRBD1
CDR3aa: CASSYSSWDQPQHF; CDR3nt: TGTGCCAGCAGTTACTCAAGTTGGGATCAGCCCCAGCATTTT; v_gene: TRBV6-6; j_gene: TRBJ1-5; abundance: NA; d_gene: NA
CDR3aa: CASSQVKGSTDTQYF; CDR3nt: TGCGCCAGCAGCCAAGTAAAAGGGTCCACAGATACGCAGTATTTT; v_gene: TRBV4-1; j_gene: TRBJ2-3; abundance: NA; d_gene: NA
CDR3aa: CASSLYRGDEKLFF; CDR3nt: TGTGCCAGCAGTCTCTACAGGGGGGATGAAAAACTGTTTTTT; v_gene: TRBV27; j_gene: TRBJ1-4; abundance: NA; d_gene: TRBD1
CDR3aa: CASSSGIEAFF; CDR3nt: TGTGCCAGCAGTTCCGGAATTGAAGCTTTCTTT; v_gene: TRBV27; j_gene: TRBJ1-1; abundance: NA; d_gene: NA
CDR3aa: CASSQGGEDITDTQYF; CDR3nt: TGCGCCAGCAGCCAAGGTGGTGAGGATATCACAGATACGCAGTATTTT; v_gene: TRBV4-1; j_gene: TRBJ2-3; abundance: NA; d_gene: NA
CDR3aa: CASSYSRGPNTEAFF; CDR3nt: TGTGCCAGCAGTTATTCCCGGGGTCCGAACACTGAAGCTTTCTTT; v_gene: TRBV6-5; j_gene: TRBJ1-1; abundance: NA; d_gene: NA
CDR3aa: CASSPEQGYSNQPQHF; CDR3nt: TGTGCCAGCAGCCCGGAACAGGGGTATAGCAATCAGCCCCAGCATTTT; v_gene: TRBV4-2; j_gene: TRBJ1-5; abundance: NA; d_gene: TRBD1
CDR3aa: CASSLGNTYSNQPQHF; CDR3nt: TGTGCCAGCAGCTTAGGTAACACGTATAGCAATCAGCCCCAGCATTTT; v_gene: TRBV7-9; j_gene: TRBJ1-5; abundance: NA; d_gene: NA
CDR3aa: CASRPDSYEQYF; CDR3nt: TGTGCCAGCAGGCCAGACAGCTACGAGCAGTACTTC; v_gene: TRBV7-9; j_gene: TRBJ2-7; abundance: NA; d_gene: NA
CDR3aa: CASSSSGGSYEQYF; CDR3nt: TGTGCCAGCAGCAGTAGCGGGGGTTCCTACGAGCAGTACTTC; v_gene: TRBV7-6; j_gene: TRBJ2-7; abundance: NA; d_gene: TRBD2
CDR3aa: CASSIRSSYNSPLHF; CDR3nt: TGTGCCAGTAGTATACGAAGCTCCTATAATTCACCCCTCCACTTT; v_gene: TRBV19; j_gene: TRBJ1-6; abundance: NA; d_gene: NA
CDR3aa: CASSTGINQPQHF; CDR3nt: TGTGCCAGCAGTACAGGGATCAATCAGCCCCAGCATTTT; v_gene: TRBV27; j_gene: TRBJ1-5; abundance: NA; d_gene: NA
CDR3aa: CASSPDYQRGADTQYF; CDR3nt: TGCGCCAGCAGCCCTGACTACCAAAGGGGGGCAGATACGCAGTATTTT; v_gene: TRBV4-3; j_gene: TRBJ2-3; abundance: NA; d_gene: NA
CDR3aa: CASRPGSAYEQYF; CDR3nt: TGTGCCAGCAGGCCAGGGTCCGCCTACGAGCAGTACTTC; v_gene: TRBV5-6; j_gene: TRBJ2-7; abundance: NA; d_gene: NA
CDR3aa: CSARKGEQFF; CDR3nt: TGCAGTGCTAGGAAGGGTGAGCAGTTCTTC; v_gene: TRBV20-1; j_gene: TRBJ2-1; abundance: NA; d_gene: NA
CDR3aa: CAIRDRENIQYF; CDR3nt: TGTGCCATCAGGGACAGGGAAAACATTCAGTACTTC; v_gene: TRBV10-3; j_gene: TRBJ2-4; abundance: NA; d_gene: TRBD1
CDR3aa: CASSLFAGELNTEAFF; CDR3nt: TGTGCCAGCAGTTTATTCGCCGGGGAGTTGAACACTGAAGCTTTCTTT; v_gene: TRBV28; j_gene: TRBJ1-1; abundance: once; d_gene: NA
CDR3aa: CASSYSTDFFLYGYTF; CDR3nt: TGTGCCAGCAGTTACTCGACGGATTTTTTCCTATATGGCTACACCTTC; v_gene: TRBV6-6; j_gene: TRBJ1-2; abundance: NA; d_gene: NA